The 23 T cell receptor beta chains listed next were all sequenced from one sample in a study of cytomegalovirus exposure and HLA in healthy donors. The PCR ran on 60 Vbeta and 13 Jbeta primers. The assay was immunoSEQ multiplex PCR, and TCRdb's table has in-frame clones only and misses some. Its table lists about 170,000 clones. The sequenced sample consisted of PBMCs. These receptors all come from a woman between 18 and 29 years old in good health and CMV-seropositive.

This chain uses TRBV11-2 with TRBJ2-3; 9 bases align to TRBD2. With V trimmed by 2 bases and J by 4 bases, 7 bases remained unmatched. This CDR3 region has 16 residues. Per the germline V gene, CDR1 is SGHAT and CDR2 is FQNNGV. In DNA form, the CDR3 reads TGTGCCAGCAGCTTAATTAGCGGGAGTTACGCAGATACGCAGTATTTT. Residues: CASSLISGSYADTQYF.

The chain has TRBV7-2 and TRBJ1-4; D is perhaps TRBD1 (5 bases). V gave up 5 bases and J gave up 8 bases, with 12 bases separating them. The CDR3 sequence is 13 residues long. Germline lookup yields CDR1 SGHTA and CDR2 FQGNSA. CDR3 bases: TGTGCCAGCAGCACAAGGGGTAACGAAAAACTGTTTTTT. It is translated as CASSTRGNEKLFF.

The chain couples TRBV18 to TRBJ2-2, with TRBD1 as a possible D gene (5 bases). Germline values: CDR1 KGHSH, CDR2 LQKENI. Deletions cut 3 bases from V and 2 bases from J, with 10 bases between. The length of the CDR3 is 15 residues. CDR3 loop: CASSPLRTNTGELFF. In nucleotides, the CDR3 is TGTGCCAGCTCACCTCTCCGGACAAACACCGGGGAGCTGTTTTTT.

The chain links TRBV9 to TRBJ2-5; TRBD2 matches at 15 bases. CDR3 length: 20 amino acids. Germline CDR1 and CDR2: SGDLS and YYNGEE. Trimming took 4 bases from V and 0 from J; bases not matched to a gene: 13. CDR3 bases: TGTGCCAGCAGCCACCAGACCGGGACTAGCGGGGGGTTCAACCAAGAGACCCAGTACTTC. This codes for CASSHQTGTSGGFNQETQYF. The entire variable domain, with the rest obtained from reference TRBV9 and TRBJ2-5, is as follows: DSGVTQTPKHLITATGQRVTLRCSPRSGDLSVYWYQQSLDQGLQFLIQYYNGEERAKGNILERFSAQQFPDLHSELNLSSLELGDSALYFCASSHQTGTSGGFNQETQYFGPGTRLLVL.

The chain combines TRBV7-2 with TRBJ2-5, with D tentatively TRBD1 (5 bases). The J call may be in error: the DNA end matches TRBJ2-7 better. Germline CDR1 SGHTA, CDR2 FQGNSA. The CDR3 spans 15 residues. CDR3: CASSSDSLGSYEQYF. DNA for the CDR3: TGTGCCAGCAGCTCCGACAGCCTAGGATCCTACGAGCAGTACTTC.

V gene TRBV19 combines with J gene TRBJ1-1, with D uncertain. Per germline, CDR1 LNHDA and CDR2 SQIVND (reference sequence). The CDR3 sequence is 14 residues long. V was pared by 6 bases and J by 0 bases, with 11 bases between. This chain's CDR3 is CASRHDTVNTEAFF. The CDR3 coding sequence is TGTGCCAGTAGACATGACACCGTGAACACTGAAGCTTTCTTT.

V gene TRBV5-4 combines with J gene TRBJ2-5; D is possibly TRBD2 (6 bases). V was clipped by 5 bases and J by 5 bases, with 13 bases between them. The CDR3 contains 13 residues. In germline, CDR1 is SGHNT, CDR2 YYREEE (reference sequence). The CDR3: CASSAGFVETQYF. The CDR3 coding sequence is TGTGCCAGCAGTGCGGGGTTTGTGGAGACCCAGTACTTC.

V usage is TRBV4-2 and J usage is TRBJ2-1; 8 bases match TRBD2. There are 17 residues in the CDR3. Per the germline V gene, CDR1 is LGHNA and CDR2 is YNFKEQ. Germline trimming cut 0 bases from V and 2 bases from J; bases unmatched to any gene: 6. The CDR3 loop is CASSQDASGGPYNEQFF. The DNA of the CDR3 is TGTGCCAGCAGCCAAGATGCGAGCGGGGGCCCCTACAATGAGCAGTTCTTC.

This chain connects TRBV2 to TRBJ2-7; a possible D gene is TRBD1 (8 bases). This CDR3 spans 15 amino acids. V was shortened by 5 bases and J by 2 bases, with 16 bases between the two germline ends. Germline V gene sequence: CDR1 SNHLY, CDR2 FYNNEI. CDR3 protein: CASSPAGTGPYEQYF. CDR3 DNA sequence: TGTGCCAGCAGTCCAGCGGGGACAGGACCCTACGAGCAGTACTTC.

The gene calls are TRBV7-2 and TRBJ2-7; 7 bases agree with TRBD1. The CDR3 has 17 residues. From germline, CDR1 is SGHTA and CDR2 FQGNSA. V lost 5 bases to trimming and J lost 3 bases; unmatched junction nucleotides: 16. This CDR3 reads CASSPGLYEGAIYEQYF. Written as DNA, the CDR3 is TGTGCCAGCAGCCCAGGTCTCTACGAGGGGGCTATCTACGAGCAGTACTTC.

V usage is TRBV25-1 and J usage is TRBJ2-3, with D uncertain. CDR3 length: 15 amino acids. Germline V CDR1 and CDR2: MGHDK, SYGVNS. Trimming took off 3 bases at V and 0 bases at J, with 10 bases between the two ends. CDR3 loop: CASSDFQESTDTQYF. CDR3 bases: TGTGCCAGCAGTGATTTCCAGGAAAGCACAGATACGCAGTATTTT.

The V gene is TRBV18, the J gene TRBJ2-1, with D possibly being TRBD2 (6 bases). In germline, CDR1 is KGHSH, CDR2 LQKENI. V lost 0 bases and J 7 bases, leaving 16 bases between the germline ends. The length of the CDR3 is 16 residues. CDR3 coding DNA: TGTGCCAGCTCACCACCGCGCACTTACGGGGGTAATGAGCAGTTCTTC. It translates to CASSPPRTYGGNEQFF.

The chain has TRBV13 and TRBJ2-6, with 9 bases matching TRBD1. This CDR3 region has 17 residues. After removal of 4 bases from V and 0 bases from J, the junction contained 4 bases not matched to a gene. Germline V CDR1 and CDR2: PRHDT, FYEKMQ (reference sequence). CDR3 amino acids: CASSSRDRASGANVLTF. CDR3 DNA sequence: TGTGCCAGCAGCTCCCGGGACAGGGCCTCTGGGGCCAACGTCCTGACTTTC.

This chain uses TRBV5-1 with TRBJ2-1; tentatively, D is TRBD1 (6 bases). CDR3 length equals 15 residues. Trimming cost V 4 bases and J 7 bases, with 18 bases left between them. Per the germline V gene, CDR1 is SGHRS and CDR2 is YFSETQ. Here the CDR3 DNA reads TGCGCCAGCAGCCCCGCGACAGGCTCTCAGAATGAGCAGTTCTTC. The encoded protein is CASSPATGSQNEQFF.

The rearrangement joins TRBV7-6 to TRBJ1-3; TRBD1 aligns across 9 bases. Looked up from germline, CDR1 is SGHVS and CDR2 is FNYEAQ. The length of the CDR3 is 17 residues. The J segment lost 0 bases and the V segment lost 7 bases, leaving 10 bases of the junction unmatched. The CDR3 DNA follows: TGTGCCAGCACTCCGGGACAGGGACTCAGCTCTGGAAACACCATATATTTT. This encodes CASTPGQGLSSGNTIYF.

The chain has TRBV19 and TRBJ1-3, with no clear D. The length of the CDR3 is 13 residues. CDR1 LNHDA and CDR2 SQIVND come from the germline V gene (reference sequence). The V end lost 6 bases, the J end lost 0 bases, and 6 bases lay between the germline ends. CDR3 region: CASRPVSGNTIYF. Written as DNA, the CDR3 is TGTGCCAGTAGACCGGTCTCTGGAAACACCATATATTTT.

The V gene is TRBV7-7, the J gene TRBJ1-5; tentatively, D is TRBD1 (5 bases). The CDR3 spans 17 residues. Trimming stripped 2 bases from V and 5 bases from J, with 19 bases between. The germline V gene encodes CDR1 SSHAT and CDR2 FNYEAQ (reference sequence). CDR3 region: CASSLRRPGQYDQPQHF. For the CDR3, the DNA is TGTGCCAGCAGCTTACGGCGGCCAGGGCAGTATGATCAGCCCCAGCATTTT.

The chain couples TRBV11-2 to TRBJ2-7; D unclear. There are 14 residues in the CDR3. CDR1 SGHAT and CDR2 FQNNGV come from the germline V gene. Trimming shortened V by 2 bases and J by 1 base, and 9 bases separated the two germline ends. The CDR3 nucleotides are TGTGCCAGCAGCTTACAAGAAGCATCCTACGAGCAGTACTTC. This gives the protein CASSLQEASYEQYF.

The chain uses TRBV6-5 and TRBJ1-3, with D tentatively TRBD1 (6 bases). The CDR3 loop spans 14 amino acids. Trimming shortened V by 5 bases and J by 0 bases, and 8 bases separated the two germline ends. Germline V CDR1 and CDR2: MNHEY, SVGAGI. The CDR3 sequence is CASSGTFSGNTIYF. The CDR3 DNA is TGTGCCAGCAGTGGGACATTCTCTGGAAACACCATATATTTT.

The V and J genes are TRBV5-4 and TRBJ1-3, with D maybe TRBD1 (6 bases). The CDR3 runs to 14 residues. CDR1 and CDR2 from the germline V gene are SGHNT and YYREEE (reference sequence). CDR3 protein: CASGGTGSGNTIYF. In nucleotides, the CDR3 is TGTGCATCGGGAGGCACAGGGTCTGGAAACACCATATATTTT.

This rearrangement joins TRBV10-3 to TRBJ2-5; D not certain. Trimming shortened V by 2 bases and J by 5 bases, and 12 bases separated the two germline ends. The germline CDR1 and CDR2 sequences are ENHRY and SYGVKD. This CDR3 comprises 14 residues. The CDR3 sequence: CAISEVLARETQYF. The CDR3 DNA sequence: TGTGCCATCAGTGAGGTCTTAGCCCGGGAGACCCAGTACTTC.

The chain couples TRBV7-2 to TRBJ2-7; 9 bases match TRBD1. This CDR3 comprises 15 residues. V trimming: 5 bases; J trimming: 3 bases; junction bases outside the gene matches: 8. CDR1 and CDR2 from the germline V gene are SGHTA and FQGNSA. CDR3 DNA: TGTGCCAGCAGCACCCCGGGACAGGGAATCTACGAGCAGTACTTC. Translated, it gives CASSTPGQGIYEQYF. Supplemented by reference TRBV7-2 and TRBJ2-7, the full variable domain reads GAGVSQSPSNKVTEKGKDVELRCDPISGHTALYWYRQSLGQGLEFLIYFQGNSAPDKSGLPSDRFSAERTGGSVSTLTIQRTQQEDSAVYLCASSTPGQGIYEQYFGPGTRLTVT.

This chain connects TRBV5-1 to TRBJ2-2; no reliable D call. CDR1 is SGHRS, CDR2 YFSETQ, per germline. Trimming pared 0 bases from V and 2 bases from J, leaving 14 bases between. This CDR3 region has 17 residues. For the CDR3, the DNA is TGCGCCAGCAGCTTGGGCCTCTACCAAGTTAACACCGGGGAGCTGTTTTTT. Protein sequence: CASSLGLYQVNTGELFF.